What follows are 19 T cell receptor beta chains derived from one specimen sequenced in a study of cytomegalovirus exposure and HLA in healthy donors. PCR primers comprised 60 Vbeta and 13 Jbeta primers. The data were produced by immunoSEQ multiplex PCR, yet TCRdb's version contains in-frame clones alone and is incomplete. Found here are about 130,000 clones, roughly 72% of them singletons; the top ten hold roughly 1.8%. The sample was PBMCs. Every receptor here comes from a woman between 50 and 59 years old in good health and CMV-seronegative.

V is TRBV6-6 and J is TRBJ2-3; 8 bases are shared with TRBD2. This CDR3 has 15 residues. Per the germline V gene, CDR1 is MNHNY and CDR2 is SVGAGI (reference sequence). J gave up 4 bases and V 5 bases, and 8 bases lay outside the gene matches. CDR3 residues: CASSHKRENPDTQYF. The CDR3 DNA is TGTGCCAGCAGTCACAAGCGGGAGAACCCAGATACGCAGTATTTT.

V usage is TRBV27 and J usage is TRBJ1-2; tentative D call: TRBD1 (6 bases). Germline V gene data show CDR1 as MNHEY and CDR2 as SMNVEV (reference sequence). This CDR3 comprises 17 residues. Trimming shortened V by 2 bases and J by 11 bases, and 27 bases separated the two germline ends. In DNA form, the CDR3 reads TGTGCCAGCAGTTTAATTTATCAGGGGCCGGACAGTTCTGGGTACACCTTC. Translating gives CASSLIYQGPDSSGYTF.

This clone was counted only a few times. The genes are TRBV15 and TRBJ1-1; 8 bases agree with TRBD1. CDR1 and CDR2 from the germline V gene are LNHNV and YYDKDF (reference sequence). This CDR3 has 15 residues. J was trimmed by 2 bases and V by 1 base; bases with no gene match: 3. The CDR3 reads CATSRGGTGNTEAFF. In DNA, the CDR3 is TGTGCCACCAGCAGAGGTGGGACAGGCAACACTGAAGCTTTCTTT.

A single count supports this clone. The rearrangement joins TRBV28 to TRBJ1-5; D remains ambiguous. Germline V gene lookup returns CDR1 MDHEN and CDR2 SYDVKM. The CDR3 extends over 12 amino acids. The ends were cut back, 5 bases at V and 4 bases at J, with 6 bases in the middle. The CDR3 loop is CASSEGNQPQHF. The CDR3 DNA is TGTGCCAGCAGTGAGGGTAATCAGCCCCAGCATTTT.

This clone showed up just a few times. V usage is TRBV28 and J usage is TRBJ1-2, with a weak D call TRBD1 (5 bases). Trimming cost V 3 bases and J 5 bases, with 10 bases left between them. This CDR3 region has 13 residues. Germline V gene lookup returns CDR1 MDHEN and CDR2 SYDVKM. The CDR3 loop is CASSFVRGYGYTF. CDR3 DNA sequence: TGTGCCAGCAGTTTCGTACGGGGGTATGGCTACACCTTC.

The chain has TRBV7-6 and TRBJ2-7; weak D call: TRBD1 (6 bases). The V end lost 4 bases, the J end lost 2 bases, and 9 bases lay between the germline ends. The CDR3 is made up of 13 amino acids. Germline lookup yields CDR1 SGHVS and CDR2 FNYEAQ. The CDR3 sequence: CASSYRDTYEQYF. The DNA for the CDR3 is TGTGCCAGCAGCTACAGGGACACCTACGAGCAGTACTTC.

The chain joins TRBV6-5 to TRBJ1-3, with D hard to call. CDR1 is MNHEY, CDR2 SVGAGI, per germline. The V end was cut by 6 bases, the J end by 0 bases, with 9 bases between. The CDR3 loop spans 14 amino acids. CDR3 in DNA: TGTGCCAGCAGGCCGGGAAACTCTGGAAACACCATATATTTT. Its protein is CASRPGNSGNTIYF.

This clone was found a few times. The V and J genes are TRBV6-6 and TRBJ2-7; no firm D call. Germline V lookup: CDR1 MNHNY, CDR2 SVGAGI (reference sequence). CDR3 length: 11 amino acids. The germline V and J ends were trimmed by 0 bases and 7 bases, with 4 bases remaining between them. The chain's CDR3 is CASSYSAEQYF. CDR3 nucleotides: TGTGCCAGCAGTTACTCGGCTGAGCAGTACTTC.

The chain joins TRBV9 to TRBJ2-5; TRBD2 matches at 12 bases. Germline V gene lookup returns CDR1 SGDLS and CDR2 YYNGEE. This CDR3 is 17 amino acids long. V lost 0 bases to trimming and J lost 3 bases; unmatched junction nucleotides: 6. In DNA form, the CDR3 reads TGTGCCAGCAGCGTAGGGGCTAGCGGGAGGGCGAAAGAGACCCAGTACTTC. Residues: CASSVGASGRAKETQYF.

The rearrangement links TRBV7-9 to TRBJ2-7; 8 bases agree with TRBD2. CDR1 is SEHNR, CDR2 FQNEAQ, per germline (reference sequence). The V gene end was trimmed by 7 bases and the J gene end by 7 bases; junction bases not matched to a gene: 9. This CDR3 has 13 residues. The CDR3 sequence is CASTPTVAGEQYV. The CDR3, as DNA: TGTGCCAGCACCCCGACAGTAGCGGGAGAGCAGTACGTC.

This chain connects TRBV2 to TRBJ1-2; D possibly corresponds to TRBD1 (5 bases). V lost 6 bases and J 3 bases, leaving 17 bases between the germline ends. The length of the CDR3 is 15 residues. The V gene's germline CDR1 is SNHLY and CDR2 FYNNEI. The CDR3 DNA reads as TGTGCCAGCAGGTCACCTACCGACAGCCACTATGGCTACACCTTC. Protein product: CASRSPTDSHYGYTF.

This chain uses TRBV19 with TRBJ1-2; a weak D match, TRBD1 (6 bases). This CDR3 is built from 14 residues. The germline gives CDR1 LNHDA, CDR2 SQIVND (reference sequence). Deletions cut 6 bases from V and 4 bases from J, with 15 bases between. The CDR3 bases are TGTGCCAGTAGGGGTCAGGGGATCCCCTATGGCTACACCTTC. Its protein is CASRGQGIPYGYTF.

The CDR3 DNA sequence: TGTGCCAGCAGCTATAGACAGGGTATTAGTGGAAACACCATATATTTT. It encodes CASSYRQGISGNTIYF. This chain joins TRBV13 and TRBJ1-3; TRBD1 agrees at 7 bases. Germline CDR1 PRHDT, CDR2 FYEKMQ (reference sequence). V dropped 4 bases and J dropped 3; count of bases not matched to a gene: 9. This CDR3 has 16 residues.

The V gene is TRBV5-1, the J gene TRBJ1-2; the D is unclear. The CDR3 is 12 residues long. Trimming left V 3 bases short and J 8 bases short, with 11 bases between. From germline, CDR1 is SGHRS and CDR2 YFSETQ. CDR3 in amino acids: CASSSLLEGYTF. CDR3 nucleotide sequence: TGCGCCAGCAGCTCCTTACTGGAGGGCTACACCTTC.

The gene calls are TRBV28 and TRBJ1-1, with D uncertain. This CDR3 region has 14 residues. Trimming cost V 2 bases and J 2 bases, with 9 bases left between them. Germline V gene lookup returns CDR1 MDHEN and CDR2 SYDVKM. CDR3 nucleotide sequence: TGTGCCAGCAGTTTAATCAGGTTTAACACTGAAGCTTTCTTT. Its protein is CASSLIRFNTEAFF.

The chain joins TRBV9 to TRBJ2-7, with D possibly TRBD1 on 6 matching bases. Germline loops: CDR1 SGDLS, CDR2 YYNGEE. CDR3 length: 12 residues. V was trimmed by 7 bases and J by 6 bases, leaving 14 bases between them. CDR3 bases: TGTGCCAGCTCCCGACAGGTCGGCGAGCAGTACTTC. Translating it yields CASSRQVGEQYF.

The rearrangement uses TRBV10-3 and TRBJ2-7, with D possibly TRBD1 on 5 matching bases. V lost 0 bases, J lost 7 bases, and 19 bases lay in between. The CDR3 totals 16 residues. Germline values: CDR1 ENHRY, CDR2 SYGVKD. The CDR3 loop is CAISESVTDNFGEQYF. The DNA for the CDR3 is TGTGCCATCAGTGAGTCGGTGACAGATAATTTCGGTGAGCAGTACTTC.

This sequence joins TRBV7-8 and TRBJ2-3, with 10 nucleotides matching TRBD2. Unmatched junction bases numbered 7, after V lost 5 bases and J lost 2 bases. CDR1 is SGHVS, CDR2 FQNEAQ, per germline. The CDR3 runs 16 residues. The CDR3 DNA is TGTGCCAGCAGCCCTGGACTAGCGGAGATCACAGATACGCAGTATTTT. This translates into CASSPGLAEITDTQYF.

The chain recombines TRBV5-1 with TRBJ2-1, with 7 bases matching TRBD1. V dropped 4 bases and J dropped 8; count of bases not matched to a gene: 6. Germline CDR1 reads SGHRS; CDR2 reads YFSETQ. The CDR3 totals 13 residues. The CDR3 DNA sequence: TGCGCCAGCAGCACCGACAGGGTTGATGAGCAGTTCTTC. Protein: CASSTDRVDEQFF.